This record concerns one T cell receptor (beta chain) sequence. The CDR3 runs 13 residues. The V gene lost 7 bases and the J gene lost 8 bases, with 17 bases spanning the gap. The V gene's germline CDR1 is MGHRA and CDR2 YSYEKL. This specimen comes from a study of shared clonotypes between healthy human individuals. TCRdb keeps only in-frame clones here, not all; method: immunoSEQ multiplex PCR. This sample has about 680,000 clones, with 60% to 75% found just once. The sequence came from a woman aged 25-40 years in good health. The chain carries TRBV4-1 and TRBJ1-1; possible D gene TRBD1, 5 bases. Sequenced: memory CD4+ T cells sorted from blood. Subset noted: CD45RA-negative fraction. Here the CDR3 DNA reads TGCGCCAGCACCCTTGGGTCGCGGACAGAAGCTTTCTTT. It yields the protein CASTLGSRTEAFF.